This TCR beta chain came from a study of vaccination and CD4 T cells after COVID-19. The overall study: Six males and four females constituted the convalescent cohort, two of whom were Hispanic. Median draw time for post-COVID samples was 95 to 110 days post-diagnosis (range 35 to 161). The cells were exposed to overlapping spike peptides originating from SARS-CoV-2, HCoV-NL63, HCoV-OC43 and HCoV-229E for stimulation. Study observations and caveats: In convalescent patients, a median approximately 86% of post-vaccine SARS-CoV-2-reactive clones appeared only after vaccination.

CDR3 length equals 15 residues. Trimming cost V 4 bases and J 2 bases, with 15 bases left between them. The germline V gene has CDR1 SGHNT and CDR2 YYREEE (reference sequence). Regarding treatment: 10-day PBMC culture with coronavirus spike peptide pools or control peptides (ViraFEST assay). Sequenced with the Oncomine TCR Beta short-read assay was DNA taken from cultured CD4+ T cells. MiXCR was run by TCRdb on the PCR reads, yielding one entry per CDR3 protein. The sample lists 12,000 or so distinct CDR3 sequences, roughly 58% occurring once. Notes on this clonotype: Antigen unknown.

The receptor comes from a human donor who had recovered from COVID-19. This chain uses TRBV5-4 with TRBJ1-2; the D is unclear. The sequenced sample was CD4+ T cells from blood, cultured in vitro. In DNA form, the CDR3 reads TGTGCCAGCAGCCTGGATCGGACGGAGAACTATGGCTACACCTTC. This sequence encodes CASSLDRTENYGYTF. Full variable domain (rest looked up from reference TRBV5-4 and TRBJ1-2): ETGVTQSPTHLIKTRGQQVTLRCSSQSGHNTVSWYQQALGQGPQFIFQYYREEENGRGNFPPRFSGLQFPNYSSELNVNALELDDSALYLCASSLDRTENYGYTFGSGTRLTVV.